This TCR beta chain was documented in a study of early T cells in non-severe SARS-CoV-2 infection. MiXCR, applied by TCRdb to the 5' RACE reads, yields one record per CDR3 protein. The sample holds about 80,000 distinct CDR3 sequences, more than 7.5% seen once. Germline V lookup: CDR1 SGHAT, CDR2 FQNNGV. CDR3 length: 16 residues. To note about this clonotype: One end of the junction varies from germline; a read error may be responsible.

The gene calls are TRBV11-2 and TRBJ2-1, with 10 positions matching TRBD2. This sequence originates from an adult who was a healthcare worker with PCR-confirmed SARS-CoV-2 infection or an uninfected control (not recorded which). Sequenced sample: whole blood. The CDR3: CASSLLAGAYYNKQFF. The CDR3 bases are TGTGCCAGCAGCTTACTAGCGGGAGCTTACTACAATAAGCAGTTCTTC.